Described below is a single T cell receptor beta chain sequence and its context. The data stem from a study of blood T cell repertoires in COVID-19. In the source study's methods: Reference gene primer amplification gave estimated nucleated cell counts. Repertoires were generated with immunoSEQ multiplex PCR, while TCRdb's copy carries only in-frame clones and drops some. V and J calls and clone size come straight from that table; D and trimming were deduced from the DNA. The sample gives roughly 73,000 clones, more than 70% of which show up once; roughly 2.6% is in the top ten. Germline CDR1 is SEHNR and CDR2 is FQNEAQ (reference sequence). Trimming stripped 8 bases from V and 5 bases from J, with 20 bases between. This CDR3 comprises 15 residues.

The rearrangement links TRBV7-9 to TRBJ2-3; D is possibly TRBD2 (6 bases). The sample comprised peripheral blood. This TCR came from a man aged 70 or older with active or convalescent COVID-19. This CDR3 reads CASRGKQRLGDTQYF. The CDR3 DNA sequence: TGTGCCAGCCGCGGGAAGCAGAGATTAGGAGATACGCAGTATTTT.